This TCR beta chain derives from a study of blood T cell repertoires in COVID-19. Overall study: The analysed material was cDNA or gDNA that came from T cells, B-cell-depleted T cells, or PBMCs.

The repertoire was sequenced with immunoSEQ multiplex PCR; TCRdb's copy has only in-frame clones and lacks some. The sample consists of nearly 50,000 clones, 70% to 90% of them appearing once. CDR1 MNHNY and CDR2 SVGAGI come from the germline V gene (reference sequence). This CDR3 is built from 15 residues. V lost 6 bases and J 0 bases, leaving 15 bases between the germline ends. The rearrangement uses TRBV6-6 and TRBJ2-7; the D gene is possibly TRBD2 (5 bases). Sequencing was carried out using peripheral blood. The sequence was obtained from a man in his forties with active COVID-19. The CDR3 here is CASSPSGSGSYEQYF. CDR3 DNA sequence: TGTGCCAGCAGCCCGTCGGGGAGCGGCTCCTACGAGCAGTACTTC.